This TCR beta chain was documented in a study of T cells expressing NK-cell markers (dated by TCRdb to about 2020). Looking at the study overall: Three sorted T-cell subsets (CD3+CD56+NKG2C+, CD3+CD56+NKG2C- and CD3+CD56-NKG2C+) from several donors had their TCR beta-chain repertoires profiled. Most of the eight sequenced donors were HCMV-seropositive and one was HCMV-seronegative. All eight donors whose samples were sequenced were randomly selected healthy volunteers, three of them men and five women. Sequencing of the libraries produced 2 x 150 bp reads on Illumina HiSeq 2000/2500, MiSeq or NextSeq.

Broad study findings and their caveats: Those dominant clonotypes were again the most abundant among CD3+CD56-NKG2C+ cells in a few donors, at about 28.3-60.1%. Whether the expanded NKG2C-expressing T cell clones were specific for HCMV antigens remained unclear. In a handful of donors, the dominant CD3+CD56+NKG2C+ clonotypes were among the top 10 CD8+ clonotypes and accounted for roughly 1.0-7.0% of CD8+ T cells.

Sequenced on an Illumina HiSeq 2000. TCR beta cDNA libraries were prepared using 5'RACE template switching, which introduced a universal primer site and unique molecular identifiers. cDNA synthesis was primed from the TCR beta constant segment, followed by two successive PCR amplification steps. Turning to the authors' computational methods: MIGEC handled demultiplexing of the reads and grouping by UMI, while MiTCR was used to assemble and quantify clonotypes. To exclude erroneous sequences, only TCR cDNA sequences supported by at least two reads were retained. Downstream repertoire analysis used the tcR package, and clonotypes were matched across fractions by CDR3 nucleotide sequence plus V segment. VDJmatch was used to annotate antigen specificity against VDJdb, with one amino acid substitution in CDR3 allowed. Reads reprocessed by TCRdb are summarized as one entry per CDR3 protein sequence, and DNA is absent. For this entry, the V and J calls and clone size follow TCRdb and not the study's own pipeline. This sample's table has entries for about 460,000 distinct CDR3 sequences. In total, the top ten clones hold over 1.1% of the sample.

To determine HCMV serostatus, a commercial ELISA kit was used to detect HCMV-specific IgG in serum. Peripheral blood mononuclear cells were isolated from blood by Ficoll density gradient centrifugation. The CDR3 spans 12 residues, from the cysteine through the phenylalanine. DNA is not recorded here. CDR1 and CDR2 are drawn from the germline V gene: SQVTM, ANQGSEA. Note on this clonotype: No cognate antigen has been identified for it.

The TCR comes from a woman between 50 and 59 years old in good health. Donor details come from another sample of the same person, matched by shared clones. The sample taken for sequencing was blood T cells: a sorted CD56 or NKG2C T cell subset, CD4+ or CD8+ T cells, or bulk PBMC T cells (not recorded which). This sequence uses TRBV29-1 and TRBJ2-5. This receptor carries the CDR3 CSVVRRGETQYF.